One sample yielded the 21 T cell receptor beta chains listed below, sequenced in a study of graft-versus-host responses after intestinal transplantation. The antigens of these receptors remain unknown. Profiled with immunoSEQ multiplex PCR; TCRdb holds only in-frame clones, not every one. Counted here are about 61,000 clones, around 92% occurring once; the ten biggest clones make up 0.38%. The sample in question was unstimulated CD4+ T cells sorted from spleen or lymph node cells, obtained before transplant. These receptors were taken from a human donor who was the organ donor for an intestinal transplant.

The CDR3 sequence: CASSYRGGAYNEQFF. The DNA of the CDR3 is TGTGCCAGCAGCTACCGCGGGGGGGCCTACAATGAGCAGTTCTTC. This chain connects TRBV7-8 to TRBJ2-1; 9 bases align to TRBD2. The trim removed 4 bases at V and 2 bases at J, leaving 3 bases unmatched. The CDR3 runs 15 residues. Germline V gene data show CDR1 as SGHVS and CDR2 as FQNEAQ.

This clone was seen more than once but under ten times. V and J are TRBV9 and TRBJ2-3, with 9 bases fitting TRBD2. The J segment lost 1 base and the V segment lost 3 bases, leaving 9 bases of the junction unmatched. There are 17 residues in the CDR3. The germline gives CDR1 SGDLS, CDR2 YYNGEE. This CDR3 is CASSAGISSGGTDTQYF. The CDR3 bases are TGTGCCAGCAGCGCAGGGATCTCTAGCGGGGGCACAGATACGCAGTATTTT.

The chain employs TRBV9 and TRBJ2-5; TRBD2 aligns across 8 bases. J was trimmed by 5 bases and V by 0 bases; bases with no gene match: 0. Germline CDR1 SGDLS, CDR2 YYNGEE. The CDR3 contains 13 residues. The CDR3 protein is CASSVAGGETQYF. For the CDR3, the DNA is TGTGCCAGCAGCGTAGCGGGGGGGGAGACCCAGTACTTC.

The chain combines TRBV5-4 with TRBJ1-2; no firm D call. The CDR3 has 15 residues. Per germline, CDR1 SGHNT and CDR2 YYREEE (reference sequence). Trimming took 3 bases from V and 3 from J, leaving 15 bases between them. CDR3 nucleotides: TGTGCCAGCAGCTCCCTTGCGGGGAGGGACTATGGCTACACCTTC. Protein: CASSSLAGRDYGYTF.

The V gene is TRBV15, the J gene TRBJ2-5; no clear D. The germline V gene has CDR1 LNHNV and CDR2 YYDKDF (reference sequence). This CDR3 spans 15 amino acids. Trimming left V 0 bases short and J 5 bases short, with 13 bases between. The CDR3 nucleotides read TGTGCCACCAGCAGAGATAGGCGGCAGGTGGAGACCCAGTACTTC. Translated: CATSRDRRQVETQYF. The full variable domain, with the rest looked up from reference TRBV15 and TRBJ2-5, is DAMVIQNPRYQVTQFGKPVTLSCSQTLNHNVMYWYQQKSSQAPKLLFHYYDKDFNNEADTPDNFQSRRPNTSFCFLDIRSPGLGDTAMYLCATSRDRRQVETQYFGPGTRLLVL.

V and J are TRBV5-1 and TRBJ1-1; 8 bases align to TRBD1. Germline V gene sequence: CDR1 SGHRS, CDR2 YFSETQ. Germline trimming cut 5 bases from V and 4 bases from J; bases unmatched to any gene: 13. This CDR3 contains 16 residues. The CDR3 nucleotides are TGCGCCAGCAGTTTCCATCAGGGGGCGCTTCTCACTGAAGCTTTCTTT. It codes for CASSFHQGALLTEAFF.

The rearrangement joins TRBV7-9 to TRBJ2-2, with D possibly being TRBD2 (5 bases). The CDR3 spans 15 residues. Trimming cost V 2 bases and J 4 bases, with 11 bases left between them. Germline V gene sequence: CDR1 SEHNR, CDR2 FQNEAQ (reference sequence). CDR3 bases: TGTGCCAGCAGCTTAACTCACCGGGGCACCGGGGAGCTGTTTTTT. Amino acid sequence: CASSLTHRGTGELFF.

This chain joins TRBV20-1 and TRBJ1-1, with no clear D. The CDR3 length is 11 residues. The germline V gene encodes CDR1 DFQATT and CDR2 SNEGSKA (reference sequence). V shed 4 bases and J shed 3 bases, with 6 bases lying between them. CDR3 loop: CSAIHYTEAFF. As DNA, the CDR3 is TGCAGTGCTATTCATTACACTGAAGCTTTCTTT.

CDR3 residues: CASSLALSSVPILYGYTF. In nucleotides, the CDR3 is TGTGCCAGCAGCTTAGCGCTGTCAAGCGTACCCATCCTCTATGGCTACACCTTC. The rearrangement uses TRBV7-9 and TRBJ1-2; the D is unclear. With 0 bases removed from V and 4 bases from J, the gap between germline ends came to 21 bases. This CDR3 has 18 residues. The germline V gene has CDR1 SEHNR and CDR2 FQNEAQ (reference sequence). Looking up the rest from reference TRBV7-9 and TRBJ1-2 gives the full variable domain: DTGVSQNPRHKITKRGQNVTFRCDPISEHNRLYWYRQTLGQGPEFLTYFQNEAQLEKSRLLSDRFSAERPKGSFSTLEIQRTEQGDSAMYLCASSLALSSVPILYGYTFGSGTRLTVV.

The CDR3 region is CASSYGQGASYGYTF. The CDR3 region has the DNA TGTGCCAGCAGTTACGGACAGGGGGCTAGCTATGGCTACACCTTC. The rearrangement links TRBV6-8 to TRBJ1-2; 11 bases agree with TRBD1. V shed 2 bases, J shed 4 bases, and the junction held 3 bases outside the gene matches. Germline-derived CDR1 and CDR2 are MNHGY and SAAAGT. The CDR3 consists of 15 residues.

V and J are TRBV20-1 and TRBJ1-1; tentative D call: TRBD1 (5 bases). The CDR3 is 11 residues long. The V gene lost 0 bases and the J gene lost 10 bases, with 9 bases spanning the gap. Looked up from germline, CDR1 is DFQATT and CDR2 is SNEGSKA (reference sequence). Written as DNA, the CDR3 is TGCAGTGCTAGAGACAGGGTGGGAGCTTTCTTT. Translated: CSARDRVGAFF.

This sequence joins TRBV7-3 and TRBJ2-7; 11 bases map to TRBD2. The J segment lost 0 bases and the V segment lost 5 bases, leaving 6 bases of the junction unmatched. CDR1 is SGHTA and CDR2 is FQGTGA in the germline V gene. This CDR3 contains 16 residues. The CDR3 is CASSPRLAGSSYEQYF. The CDR3 DNA reads as TGTGCCAGCAGCCCGAGACTAGCGGGAAGCTCCTACGAGCAGTACTTC.

V is TRBV6-1 and J is TRBJ1-1, with TRBD1 identical over 7 bases. Germline values: CDR1 MNHNS, CDR2 SASEGT. V lost 5 bases to trimming and J lost 0 bases; unmatched junction nucleotides: 3. The CDR3 loop spans 14 amino acids. The CDR3 coding sequence is TGTGCCAGCAGTTGGGACAGAGTGAACACTGAAGCTTTCTTT. This gives the protein CASSWDRVNTEAFF.

V and J are TRBV4-2 and TRBJ2-4, with a possible D match to TRBD2 (6 bases). The CDR3 spans 16 residues. Germline assignment: CDR1 LGHNA and CDR2 YNFKEQ. V lost 0 bases and J 0 bases, leaving 9 bases between the germline ends. As DNA, the CDR3 is TGTGCCAGCAGCCAAGACGAGGGACTAGCCAAAAACATTCAGTACTTC. This encodes CASSQDEGLAKNIQYF.

The gene calls are TRBV29-1 and TRBJ1-3; D may be TRBD1 (6 bases). Trimming removed 4 bases from V and 1 base from J, with 11 bases in between. The CDR3 has 14 amino acids. Germline V gives CDR1 SQVTM, CDR2 ANQGSEA. CDR3 in amino acids: CSVGQGTSGNTIYF. The CDR3 DNA sequence: TGCAGCGTTGGTCAGGGGACATCTGGAAACACCATATATTTT. The variable domain in full, with the rest retrieved from reference TRBV29-1 and TRBJ1-3, is SAVISQKPSRDICQRGTSLTIQCQVDSQVTMMFWYRQQPGQSLTLIATANQGSEATYESGFVIDKFPISRPNLTFSTLTVSNMSPEDSSIYLCSVGQGTSGNTIYFGEGSWLTVV.

This chain uses TRBV5-1 with TRBJ2-5; a possible D gene is TRBD1 (5 bases). The CDR3 consists of 14 residues. V was shortened by 1 base and J by 4 bases, with 11 bases between the two germline ends. The germline V gene has CDR1 SGHRS and CDR2 YFSETQ. CDR3 in DNA: TGCGCCAGCAGCTTGACGGCTGGGGCAGAGACCCAGTACTTC. Translating gives CASSLTAGAETQYF.

V is TRBV10-3 and J is TRBJ1-2, with 7 bases aligning to TRBD1. This CDR3 contains 14 residues. Germline-derived CDR1 and CDR2 are ENHRY and SYGVKD. With V trimmed by 3 bases and J by 4 bases, 5 bases remained unmatched. CDR3: CAISDTQGSYGYTF. The CDR3 bases are TGTGCCATCAGTGATACACAGGGGAGCTATGGCTACACCTTC.

DNA of the CDR3: TGCGCCAGCAGCCGGGACAGGGGGCGGAGGGACGATGAGCAGTTCTTC. Amino acids: CASSRDRGRRDDEQFF. This chain links TRBV4-1 with TRBJ2-1; TRBD1 matches 12 bases. Germline lookup yields CDR1 MGHRA and CDR2 YSYEKL. Germline trimming cut 4 bases from V and 8 bases from J; bases unmatched to any gene: 9. This CDR3 region has 16 residues.

V gene TRBV4-2 combines with J gene TRBJ2-5; 12 bases align to TRBD2. TRBJ2-7 matches the DNA end more closely, so the J call is doubtful. The CDR3 covers 15 residues. Germline CDR1 reads LGHNA; CDR2 reads YNFKEQ. CDR3 bases: TGTGCCAGCAGCCCCCCGACTAGCGGGGGCAACGAGCAGTACTTC. It specifies CASSPPTSGGNEQYF.

This chain connects TRBV10-3 to TRBJ2-3, with 14 bases aligning to TRBD2. The CDR3 extends over 17 amino acids. J was trimmed by 5 bases and V by 0 bases; bases with no gene match: 4. Looked up from germline, CDR1 is ENHRY and CDR2 is SYGVKD. CDR3 protein: CAISESTSGGARDTQYF. CDR3 coding DNA: TGTGCCATCAGTGAGTCGACTAGCGGGGGGGCCAGAGATACGCAGTATTTT.

The V gene is TRBV6-1, the J gene TRBJ1-6, with 7 positions matching TRBD1. The CDR3 sequence is 14 residues long. V was clipped by 5 bases and J by 5 bases; unmatched bases: 3. CDR1 and CDR2 (germline): MNHNS, SASEGT. The CDR3 DNA reads as TGTGCCAGCAGTTCCAGGGGGAATAATTCACCCCTCCACTTT. Translation: CASSSRGNNSPLHF.